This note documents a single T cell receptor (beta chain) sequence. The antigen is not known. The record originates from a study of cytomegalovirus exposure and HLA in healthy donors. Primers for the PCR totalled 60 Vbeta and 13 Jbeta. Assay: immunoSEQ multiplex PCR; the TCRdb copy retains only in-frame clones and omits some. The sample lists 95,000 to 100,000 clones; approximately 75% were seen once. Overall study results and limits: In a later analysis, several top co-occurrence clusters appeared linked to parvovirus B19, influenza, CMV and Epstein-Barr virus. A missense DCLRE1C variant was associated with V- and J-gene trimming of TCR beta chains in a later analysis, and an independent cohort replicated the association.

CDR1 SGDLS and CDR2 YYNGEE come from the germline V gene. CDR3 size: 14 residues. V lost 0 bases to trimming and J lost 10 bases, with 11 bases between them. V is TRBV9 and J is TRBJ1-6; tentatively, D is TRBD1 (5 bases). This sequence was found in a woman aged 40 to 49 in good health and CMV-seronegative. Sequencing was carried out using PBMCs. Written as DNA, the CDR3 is TGTGCCAGCAGCGTAGAGGGTAGGGGATCACCCCTCCACTTT. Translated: CASSVEGRGSPLHF.